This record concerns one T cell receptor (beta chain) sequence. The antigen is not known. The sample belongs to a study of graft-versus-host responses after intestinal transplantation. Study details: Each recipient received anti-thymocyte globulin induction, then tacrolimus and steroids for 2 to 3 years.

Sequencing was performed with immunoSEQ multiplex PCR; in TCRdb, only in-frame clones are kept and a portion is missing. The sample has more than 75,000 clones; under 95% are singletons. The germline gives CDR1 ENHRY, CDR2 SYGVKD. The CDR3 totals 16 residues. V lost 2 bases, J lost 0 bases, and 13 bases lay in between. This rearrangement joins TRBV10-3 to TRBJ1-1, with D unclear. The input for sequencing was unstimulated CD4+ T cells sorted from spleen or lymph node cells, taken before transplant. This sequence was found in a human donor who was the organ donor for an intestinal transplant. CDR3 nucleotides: TGTGCCATCAGTGAGCTCCTCGGCGGGATGAACACTGAAGCTTTCTTT. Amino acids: CAISELLGGMNTEAFF.